Shown below are 12 T cell receptor beta chains from a single sample sequenced in a study of T-cell reconstitution after alpha-beta-depleted transplantation in children. Researchers prepared the TCRbeta library using unique molecular identifiers, the study reports. TCRdb re-called the PCR reads through MiXCR, storing one row per CDR3 protein. The sample carries under 250,000 distinct CDR3 sequences, over 15% recorded once. The sequencing used PBMCs, mostly from graft donor cells, collected 360 days after TCRalphabeta/CD19-depleted stem cell transplant. The receptor source for this set is a male patient between 2 and 10 years old who had a stem cell transplant for acute lymphoblastic leukemia, so the T cells may come from the graft donor.

This clonotype was seen only a few times. The V gene is TRBV7-9, the J gene TRBJ2-3, with 11 bases identical to TRBD2. This CDR3 region has 16 residues. Germline V lookup: CDR1 SEHNR, CDR2 FQNEAQ (reference sequence). With 8 bases clipped from V and 4 bases from J, the junction kept 11 bases outside the gene matches. The CDR3 sequence: CASAPLVGLAADTQYF. The CDR3 nucleotides are TGTGCCAGCGCCCCCCTAGTGGGACTAGCGGCAGATACGCAGTATTTT.

This clonotype was picked up a small number of times. This chain uses TRBV10-2 with TRBJ1-5; D is undetermined. The CDR3 has 15 amino acids. V lost 6 bases and J 9 bases, leaving 21 bases between the germline ends. The germline V gene encodes CDR1 WSHSY and CDR2 SAAADI. As DNA, the CDR3 is TGCGCCAGCAGCCCGTTTGGACCTTTCGCCCCGCCCCAGCATTTT. It is translated as CASSPFGPFAPPQHF.

The gene calls are TRBV12-3 or TRBV12-4 and TRBJ1-1, with unresolved D. The length of the CDR3 is 13 residues. The ends were cut back, 6 bases at V and 2 bases at J, with 10 bases in the middle. The CDR3 DNA is TGTGCCAGCAGCCAGCAGGTCAACACTGAAGCTTTCTTT. Amino acids: CASSQQVNTEAFF.

CDR3 DNA sequence: TGTGCCAGCAGTTTCCTCGGGACAGGGGCAGGGGCCAACGTCCTGACTTTC. Translated: CASSFLGTGAGANVLTF. The J gene is TRBJ2-6, the V gene TRBV12-3 or TRBV12-4; 10 nucleotides line up with TRBD1. CDR3 length: 17 amino acids. V gave up 3 bases and J gave up 4 bases; unmatched junction bases: 6.

This rearrangement joins TRBV3-1 to TRBJ2-7; D is undetermined. Germline-derived CDR1 and CDR2 are LGHDT and YNNKEL (reference sequence). Trimming pared 0 bases from V and 7 bases from J, leaving 10 bases between. This CDR3 is built from 13 residues. CDR3 coding DNA: TGTGCCAGCAGCCAAGATCCGCTGACAGAGCAGTACTTC. Translated, it gives CASSQDPLTEQYF.

The rearrangement uses TRBV20-1 and TRBJ2-1; 9 bases are a match to TRBD2. This CDR3 contains 15 residues. The germline gives CDR1 DFQATT, CDR2 SNEGSKA (reference sequence). V shed 0 bases and J 3 bases; nucleotides not matched to a gene: 3. The DNA of the CDR3 is TGCAGTGCTAGAGATATAGCGGGGGTCTACAATGAGCAGTTCTTC. This gives the protein CSARDIAGVYNEQFF.

J is TRBJ2-1 and V is TRBV12-3 or TRBV12-4; perhaps TRBD2 as D (6 bases). Trimming removed 4 bases at V and 3 bases at J, with 13 bases between. This CDR3 has 15 residues. The CDR3 sequence is CASSSGRGGYNEQFF. The DNA of the CDR3 is TGTGCCAGCAGTTCCGGACGGGGAGGCTACAATGAGCAGTTCTTC.

The rearrangement uses TRBV20-1 and TRBJ2-6; D gene uncertain. CDR1 and CDR2 from the germline V gene are DFQATT and SNEGSKA (reference sequence). The V end lost 6 bases, the J end lost 0 bases, and 9 bases lay between the germline ends. The CDR3 sequence is 14 residues long. The CDR3 DNA sequence: TGCAGTGCAACACCCGTCTCTGGGGCCAACGTCCTGACTTTC. This encodes CSATPVSGANVLTF.

V is TRBV12-3 or TRBV12-4 and J is TRBJ2-7; 8 bases are a match to TRBD1. CDR3 length equals 13 residues. The V gene end was trimmed by 6 bases and the J gene end by 2 bases; junction bases not matched to a gene: 3. The CDR3 loop is CASRRDRPYEQYF. The CDR3 bases are TGTGCCAGCAGACGGGACAGGCCCTACGAGCAGTACTTC.

This chain joins TRBV12-3 or TRBV12-4 and TRBJ2-2, with D possibly being TRBD1 or TRBD2 (6 bases each). The ends were cut back, 6 bases at V and 3 bases at J, with 14 bases in the middle. The CDR3 consists of 15 residues. Here the CDR3 reads CASRGARGDTGELFF. In DNA, the CDR3 is TGTGCCAGCAGGGGGGCGAGGGGGGACACCGGGGAGCTGTTTTTT.

This clonotype occurred a few times. The J gene is TRBJ2-7, the V gene TRBV29-1; TRBD2 is a possible D gene (5 bases). The CDR3 length is 12 residues. V was clipped by 4 bases and J by 9 bases, with 16 bases between them. Looked up from germline, CDR1 is SQVTM and CDR2 is ANQGSEA. The CDR3 DNA reads TGCAGCGTTGTAGTCGACACTAGGTGGCAGTACTTC. It yields the protein CSVVVDTRWQYF.

The chain combines TRBV7-9 with TRBJ2-5; no clear D gene. The V gene lost 1 base and the J gene lost 0 bases, with 6 bases spanning the gap. From germline, CDR1 is SEHNR and CDR2 FQNEAQ (reference sequence). This CDR3 spans 14 amino acids. The CDR3 region is CASSLGTHQETQYF. The CDR3 DNA reads TGTGCCAGCAGCTTAGGGACCCACCAAGAGACCCAGTACTTC. The full variable domain, in which reference TRBV7-9 and TRBJ2-5 provide the parts outside the CDR3, is DTGVSQNPRHKITKRGQNVTFRCDPISEHNRLYWYRQTLGQGPEFLTYFQNEAQLEKSRLLSDRFSAERPKGSFSTLEIQRTEQGDSAMYLCASSLGTHQETQYFGPGTRLLVL.